One sample yielded the 22 T cell receptor beta chains listed below, sequenced in a study of T cell changes during pregnancy in multiple sclerosis. The protocol was immunoSEQ multiplex PCR, while the TCRdb copy is restricted to in-frame clones and leaves out a portion. The sample holds about 98,000 clones, under 95% seen once. The sample in question was peripheral blood, obtained after pregnancy. Every receptor here comes from a female donor in good health, enrolled as a control in a pregnancy study.

The chain has TRBV7-6 and TRBJ2-7, with TRBD1 as a possible D gene (6 bases). V was pared by 2 bases and J by 0 bases, with 11 bases between. Germline V gene lookup returns CDR1 SGHVS and CDR2 FNYEAQ. CDR3 size: 15 residues. CDR3 nucleotide sequence: TGTGCCAGCAGCTTATTCCCAGGGGACTCCTACGAGCAGTACTTC. It encodes CASSLFPGDSYEQYF.

V gene TRBV29-1 combines with J gene TRBJ2-2, with unresolved D. The CDR3 has 11 amino acids. V lost 6 bases and J lost 3, with 5 bases in between. Germline V gene lookup returns CDR1 SQVTM and CDR2 ANQGSEA. The CDR3 bases are TGCAGCGTCTCGGACACCGGGGAGCTGTTTTTT. Its translation is CSVSDTGELFF.

The gene calls are TRBV25-1 and TRBJ1-1, with unresolved D. Germline V CDR1 and CDR2: MGHDK, SYGVNS. The CDR3 is 11 residues long. The V gene lost 10 bases and the J gene lost 8 bases, with 14 bases spanning the gap. The CDR3 is CANEASQEAFF. CDR3 coding DNA: TGTGCCAACGAGGCTTCACAAGAAGCTTTCTTT. The variable domain in full, completed from reference TRBV25-1 and TRBJ1-1, reads EADIYQTPRYLVIGTGKKITLECSQTMGHDKMYWYQQDPGMELHLIHYSYGVNSTEKGDLSSESTVSRIRTEHFPLTLESARPSHTSQYLCANEASQEAFFGQGTRLTVV.

CDR3 sequence: CASSQDAGLNSGNTIYF. The CDR3, as DNA: TGTGCCAGCAGCCAAGATGCGGGGCTCAACTCTGGAAACACCATATATTTT. The chain joins TRBV4-2 to TRBJ1-3, with a possible D match to TRBD1 (5 bases). Germline-derived CDR1 and CDR2 are LGHNA and YNFKEQ. Trimming cost V 0 bases and J 0 bases, with 12 bases left between them. This CDR3 region has 17 residues.

The chain uses TRBV20-1 and TRBJ1-2; unclear D gene. V lost 5 bases to trimming and J lost 8 bases, with 9 bases between them. Per the germline V gene, CDR1 is DFQATT and CDR2 is SNEGSKA (reference sequence). This CDR3 has 10 residues. In DNA, the CDR3 is TGCAGTGCTCACGGAGGGGGCTACACCTTC. It codes for CSAHGGGYTF.

CDR3 coding DNA: TGTGCCAGTAGTGGCGGGGGCCACACTGAAGCTTTCTTT. This translates into CASSGGGHTEAFF. The chain combines TRBV19 with TRBJ1-1; D is perhaps TRBD1 (6 bases). Germline assignment: CDR1 LNHDA and CDR2 SQIVND (reference sequence). The CDR3 contains 13 residues. Trimming cost V 5 bases and J 3 bases, with 10 bases left between them.

The chain carries TRBV7-9 and TRBJ1-1, with D maybe TRBD1 (6 bases). CDR1 SEHNR and CDR2 FQNEAQ come from the germline V gene (reference sequence). The CDR3 totals 17 residues. V shed 2 bases and J shed 5 bases, with 21 bases lying between them. CDR3 residues: CASSLHRLRGSLTEAFF. CDR3 sequence (DNA): TGTGCCAGCAGCTTACATAGATTAAGGGGGAGTTTAACTGAAGCTTTCTTT.

The chain combines TRBV9 with TRBJ2-7; a weak D match, TRBD2 (5 bases). Germline values: CDR1 SGDLS, CDR2 YYNGEE. V lost 0 bases, J lost 4 bases, and 11 bases lay in between. The CDR3 extends over 14 amino acids. In DNA form, the CDR3 reads TGTGCCAGCAGCGTAGCTCCCCGGGGTTACGAGCAGTACTTC. Its translation: CASSVAPRGYEQYF.

This sequence joins TRBV19 and TRBJ1-4; tentative D call: TRBD1 (5 bases). The CDR3 length is 14 residues. The germline V and J ends were trimmed by 3 bases and 7 bases, with 12 bases remaining between them. Germline values: CDR1 LNHDA, CDR2 SQIVND (reference sequence). This CDR3 is CASSITWGGEKLFF. The CDR3 DNA follows: TGTGCCAGTAGTATTACCTGGGGGGGTGAAAAACTGTTTTTT.

This chain joins TRBV12-1 and TRBJ2-1; the table assigns TRBD2, which was not confirmed against the DNA. TRBV12-1 is annotated as a pseudogene. This CDR3 is built from 15 residues. CDR3 sequence: CASSFKPRAGSRQFF. CDR3 DNA: TGTGCCAGCAGCTTTAAGCCACGTGCGGGAAGTAGGCAGTTCTTC.

V is TRBV28 and J is TRBJ2-5; 7 bases are shared with TRBD1. Per germline, CDR1 MDHEN and CDR2 SYDVKM. With V trimmed by 9 bases and J by 2 bases, 6 bases remained unmatched. The CDR3 loop spans 13 amino acids. The CDR3 nucleotides read TGTGCCAGTCATACAGGGGCTCAAGAGACCCAGTACTTC. Its translation is CASHTGAQETQYF.

The V and J genes are TRBV18 and TRBJ1-5; D ambiguous. The CDR3 consists of 15 residues. Germline values: CDR1 KGHSH, CDR2 LQKENI. V was clipped by 2 bases and J by 2 bases, with 10 bases between them. This chain's CDR3 is CASSPGRERNQPQHF. CDR3 bases: TGTGCCAGCTCACCAGGGAGGGAACGCAATCAGCCCCAGCATTTT.

V usage is TRBV28 and J usage is TRBJ2-2; perhaps TRBD2 as D (6 bases). The CDR3 is 16 residues long. Germline CDR1 is MDHEN and CDR2 is SYDVKM. V was pared by 6 bases and J by 1 base, with 15 bases between. CDR3 DNA: TGTGCCAGCAGAAGGGGAGGCCAGGGGAACACCGGGGAGCTGTTTTTT. Amino acid sequence: CASRRGGQGNTGELFF.

The J gene is TRBJ2-5, the V gene TRBV27, with TRBD1 as a possible D gene (5 bases). Trimming left V 5 bases short and J 3 bases short, with 10 bases between. The CDR3 is 13 amino acids. CDR1 MNHEY and CDR2 SMNVEV come from the germline V gene (reference sequence). Here the CDR3 DNA reads TGTGCCAGCAGTGACAGTTTCGAAGAGACCCAGTACTTC. It translates to CASSDSFEETQYF.

The rearrangement links TRBV5-5 to TRBJ2-1, with TRBD2 as a possible D gene (6 bases). The CDR3 contains 15 residues. V was pared by 3 bases and J by 7 bases, with 17 bases between. CDR1 is SGHKS and CDR2 is YYEKEE in the germline V gene (reference sequence). CDR3 in DNA: TGTGCCAGCAGCTCCCAGATAGGACTAAAAAATGAGCAGTTCTTC. It specifies CASSSQIGLKNEQFF. Full variable domain (missing parts from reference TRBV5-5 and TRBJ2-1): DAGVTQSPTHLIKTRGQQVTLRCSPISGHKSVSWYQQVLGQGPQFIFQYYEKEERGRGNFPDRFSARQFPNYSSELNVNALLLGDSALYLCASSSQIGLKNEQFFGPGTRLTVL.

The chain recombines TRBV13 with TRBJ1-2, with 8 bases that match TRBD1. Germline CDR1 PRHDT, CDR2 FYEKMQ (reference sequence). Trimming at V came to 0 bases and at J to 1 base, leaving 7 bases not matched to a gene. CDR3 length: 17 residues. CDR3 sequence (DNA): TGTGCCAGCAGCTTAGGACAGGGGGACCTTCTTAACTATGGCTACACCTTC. It specifies CASSLGQGDLLNYGYTF. The full variable domain, rest sourced from reference TRBV13 and TRBJ1-2, is AAGVIQSPRHLIKEKRETATLKCYPIPRHDTVYWYQQGPGQDPQFLISFYEKMQSDKGSIPDRFSAQQFSDYHSELNMSSLELGDSALYFCASSLGQGDLLNYGYTFGSGTRLTVV.

V and J are TRBV6-1 and TRBJ2-3; 8 nucleotides line up with TRBD2. CDR3 length: 16 amino acids. After removal of 4 bases from V and 8 bases from J, the junction contained 14 bases not matched to a gene. Germline V gives CDR1 MNHNS, CDR2 SASEGT. The CDR3 sequence is CASSVQAGGPTGTQYF. Here the CDR3 DNA reads TGTGCCAGCAGTGTTCAGGCGGGAGGCCCCACCGGTACGCAGTATTTT.

The V gene is TRBV7-2, the J gene TRBJ1-1; possibly TRBD1 for D (6 bases). Germline lookup yields CDR1 SGHTA and CDR2 FQGNSA. The CDR3 contains 14 residues. V was shortened by 5 bases and J by 4 bases, with 14 bases between the two germline ends. The CDR3 DNA is TGTGCCAGCAGCGACAGGATCTCTCGCACTGAAGCTTTCTTT. As protein: CASSDRISRTEAFF. Looking up the rest from reference TRBV7-2 and TRBJ1-1 gives the full variable domain: GAGVSQSPSNKVTEKGKDVELRCDPISGHTALYWYRQSLGQGLEFLIYFQGNSAPDKSGLPSDRFSAERTGGSVSTLTIQRTQQEDSAVYLCASSDRISRTEAFFGQGTRLTVV.

This clone appeared once. J is TRBJ1-5 and V is TRBV27; D may be TRBD1 (5 bases). Trimming stripped 4 bases from V and 7 bases from J, with 11 bases between. The V gene's germline CDR1 is MNHEY and CDR2 SMNVEV (reference sequence). CDR3 size: 13 residues. In DNA form, the CDR3 reads TGTGCCAGCAGTTCCGCAGGGTTCCAGCCCCAGCATTTT. This encodes CASSSAGFQPQHF.

This clone appeared a single time. The rearrangement joins TRBV5-1 to TRBJ1-1, with a tentative D call TRBD1 (5 bases). V was shortened by 0 bases and J by 8 bases, with 17 bases between the two germline ends. Germline assignment: CDR1 SGHRS and CDR2 YFSETQ. This CDR3 comprises 15 residues. CDR3 sequence: CASSLEVLGRSEAFF. The CDR3 DNA sequence: TGCGCCAGCAGCTTGGAGGTTTTGGGGCGTAGCGAAGCTTTCTTT.

The chain is built from TRBV2 and TRBJ2-7; 7 bases agree with TRBD1. The J segment lost 2 bases and the V segment lost 6 bases, leaving 13 bases of the junction unmatched. This CDR3 is built from 16 residues. Germline CDR1 and CDR2: SNHLY and FYNNEI. CDR3 sequence (DNA): TGTGCCAGCAGGACCTTTGACAGGGCCGTAACCTACGAGCAGTACTTC. It is translated as CASRTFDRAVTYEQYF.

The chain couples TRBV15 to TRBJ2-5; 7 nucleotides match TRBD2. The DNA end is more similar to TRBJ2-7, so the J call may be wrong. Germline V gene sequence: CDR1 LNHNV, CDR2 YYDKDF (reference sequence). CDR3 length: 17 residues. As DNA, the CDR3 is TGTGCCACCAGCGGGGTTATGGCGGGAGCAACCTTAAACGAGCAGTACTTC. Protein product: CATSGVMAGATLNEQYF.